The 24 T cell receptor beta chains presented below share a single source sample, sequenced in a study of T cell changes during pregnancy in multiple sclerosis. Profiled with immunoSEQ multiplex PCR; TCRdb holds only in-frame clones, not every one. The sample contains about 100,000 clones, around 94% of which appear only once. Specimen: peripheral blood, collected in the first trimester of pregnancy. The receptors stem from a female donor with multiple sclerosis, enrolled in a pregnancy study.

The chain links TRBV10-2 to TRBJ1-5; tentative D call: TRBD1 (6 bases). The CDR3 extends over 15 amino acids. V dropped 5 bases and J dropped 3 bases, with 14 bases sitting between them. The germline V gene has CDR1 WSHSY and CDR2 SAAADI. The CDR3 here is CASSLTGYTNQPQHF. The CDR3, as DNA: TGCGCCAGCAGTTTAACAGGGTATACCAATCAGCCCCAGCATTTT.

V usage is TRBV28 and J usage is TRBJ2-4; D may be TRBD2 (6 bases). The CDR3 covers 15 residues. Germline V gene sequence: CDR1 MDHEN, CDR2 SYDVKM. V lost 5 bases to trimming and J lost 0 bases, with 11 bases between them. The CDR3 bases are TGTGCCAGCAGTCCCGGGGGAGGAGCCAAAAACATTCAGTACTTC. Amino acids: CASSPGGGAKNIQYF.

The rearrangement uses TRBV5-4 and TRBJ2-1, with D maybe TRBD1 (6 bases). V was pared by 4 bases and J by 8 bases, with 19 bases between. The CDR3 covers 15 residues. The germline CDR1 and CDR2 sequences are SGHNT and YYREEE (reference sequence). The CDR3 nucleotides are TGTGCCAGCAGCCTTGAAGCGCACAGGGCAGATGAGCAGTTCTTC. It encodes CASSLEAHRADEQFF. Full variable domain (missing parts from reference TRBV5-4 and TRBJ2-1): ETGVTQSPTHLIKTRGQQVTLRCSSQSGHNTVSWYQQALGQGPQFIFQYYREEENGRGNFPPRFSGLQFPNYSSELNVNALELDDSALYLCASSLEAHRADEQFFGPGTRLTVL.

This clone was detected only once. This chain connects TRBV7-8 to TRBJ2-7, with 11 positions matching TRBD2. The CDR3 has 17 amino acids. Germline-derived CDR1 and CDR2 are SGHVS and FQNEAQ. V shed 3 bases, J shed 3 bases, and the junction held 10 bases outside the gene matches. As DNA, the CDR3 is TGTGCCAGCAGCTTGGGACGACTAGCGGGGTGGGACTACGAGCAGTACTTC. It encodes CASSLGRLAGWDYEQYF.

This clone was seen a handful of times. The chain employs TRBV7-9 and TRBJ2-7; no reliable D call. Trimming removed 4 bases from V and 7 bases from J, with 8 bases in between. Germline V lookup: CDR1 SEHNR, CDR2 FQNEAQ (reference sequence). The CDR3 extends over 11 amino acids. The CDR3 protein is CASSYTREQYF. CDR3 bases: TGTGCCAGCAGCTATACGAGGGAGCAGTACTTC.

The chain is built from TRBV27 and TRBJ1-5; tentatively, D is TRBD1 (6 bases). V was pared by 0 bases and J by 5 bases, with 8 bases between. CDR3 size: 14 residues. The germline V gene encodes CDR1 MNHEY and CDR2 SMNVEV (reference sequence). Here the CDR3 DNA reads TGTGCCAGCAGTTTATCGGGGGCACATCAGCCCCAGCATTTT. Protein sequence: CASSLSGAHQPQHF.

The chain couples TRBV28 to TRBJ2-2, with 7 bases lining up with TRBD2. Germline assignment: CDR1 MDHEN and CDR2 SYDVKM. CDR3 size: 19 residues. After removal of 1 base from V and 6 bases from J, the junction contained 17 bases not matched to a gene. CDR3 region: CASSLFSVLGLGFPGELFF. The CDR3 bases are TGTGCCAGCAGTTTATTCTCGGTCCTTGGACTAGGTTTTCCCGGGGAGCTGTTTTTT.

This clone was detected once. This rearrangement joins TRBV6-6 to TRBJ2-1; perhaps TRBD1 as D (6 bases). The CDR3 runs 12 residues. CDR1 MNHNY and CDR2 SVGAGI come from the germline V gene (reference sequence). V lost 8 bases to trimming and J lost 6 bases, with 11 bases between them. The CDR3 bases are TGTGCCAGCCAGAGAGGGGGCAATGAGCAGTTCTTC. Its translation is CASQRGGNEQFF.

The table lists this clone with a count of one. The chain joins TRBV6-4 to TRBJ2-3; TRBD2 matches 7 bases. The CDR3 is made up of 14 amino acids. CDR1 and CDR2 from the germline V gene are MRHNA and SNTAGT. J was trimmed by 3 bases and V by 3 bases; bases with no gene match: 3. For the CDR3, the DNA is TGTGCCAGCAGTGAGAATAGCGGGACAGATACGCAGTATTTT. Protein product: CASSENSGTDTQYF.

The V and J genes are TRBV19 and TRBJ1-2, with 8 nucleotides matching TRBD1. The germline V gene encodes CDR1 LNHDA and CDR2 SQIVND (reference sequence). V lost 9 bases, J lost 6 bases, and 9 bases stayed unmatched. CDR3 size: 13 residues. The CDR3 bases are TGTGCCAGCACCGGACAGGGCCGCCATGGCTACACCTTC. Its protein product is CASTGQGRHGYTF.

The DNA of the CDR3 is TGTGCCAGCAGCGTCTCCGGGGGACAGGGACTATACGAGCAGTACTTC. This sequence encodes CASSVSGGQGLYEQYF. This chain links TRBV9 with TRBJ2-7; 9 bases match TRBD1. The CDR3 covers 16 residues. Germline-derived CDR1 and CDR2 are SGDLS and YYNGEE. The V and J ends lost 2 bases and 4 bases, in that order; junction bases with no gene match: 10.

The chain employs TRBV21-1 and TRBJ2-6; the DNA was not compared with TRBD2, the D call given in the table. TRBV21-1 is recorded as a pseudogene. CDR3 size: 19 residues. The CDR3 loop reads CASSKARAVSHSGANVLTF. In DNA, the CDR3 is TGTGCCAGCAGCAAAGCGCGGGCAGTTTCTCACTCTGGGGCCAACGTCCTGACTTTC.

The chain combines TRBV4-3 with TRBJ2-1; 10 positions agree with TRBD2. V was clipped by 0 bases and J by 10 bases; unmatched bases: 12. This CDR3 has 17 residues. From germline, CDR1 is LGHNA and CDR2 YSLEER. The CDR3 nucleotides read TGCGCCAGCAGCCAAGACCTAGCGGGAGAAAGGGGCCCCGAGCAGTTCTTC. Encoded protein: CASSQDLAGERGPEQFF.

This chain uses TRBV21-1 with TRBJ1-2; the tabulated D call, TRBD1, remains unverified against the DNA. TRBV21-1 is annotated as a pseudogene. The CDR3 is 13 residues long. The CDR3 DNA reads TGTGCCAGCAGCAGACAAGGGACAGACGGCTACACCTTC. The encoded protein is CASSRQGTDGYTF.

This clone was seen just once. V and J are TRBV27 and TRBJ1-1, with D maybe TRBD1 (5 bases). CDR1 and CDR2 from the germline V gene are MNHEY and SMNVEV (reference sequence). Trimming stripped 0 bases from V and 0 bases from J, with 14 bases between. The CDR3 runs to 17 residues. For the CDR3, the DNA is TGTGCCAGCAGTTTATCGGGGGGGGAGGCCTTGAACACTGAAGCTTTCTTT. Its translation: CASSLSGGEALNTEAFF.

This clone was detected once. The chain joins TRBV29-1 to TRBJ2-5, with 8 bases aligning to TRBD1. The CDR3 extends over 14 amino acids. The V segment lost 4 bases and the J segment 3 bases; nucleotides outside the gene matches: 7. Germline lookup yields CDR1 SQVTM and CDR2 ANQGSEA. The CDR3 spells CSVAKMDREETQYF. Here the CDR3 DNA reads TGCAGCGTTGCGAAAATGGACAGGGAAGAGACCCAGTACTTC.

The chain uses TRBV6-4 and TRBJ1-4; TRBD1 matches at 9 bases. Germline loops: CDR1 MRHNA, CDR2 SNTAGT. The CDR3 is 15 residues long. CDR3 sequence reads: CTHGGMDRGPEKLFF. The CDR3, as DNA: TGTACTCACGGGGGGATGGACAGGGGCCCTGAAAAACTGTTTTTT.

This clone was seen once. The gene calls are TRBV6-1 and TRBJ1-5, with D unclear. Trimming removed 7 bases from V and 6 bases from J, with 16 bases in between. The length of the CDR3 is 14 residues. Per the germline V gene, CDR1 is MNHNS and CDR2 is SASEGT. CDR3 amino acids: CASTLWAVTQPQHF. DNA for the CDR3: TGTGCCAGCACCCTATGGGCAGTGACTCAGCCCCAGCATTTT.

The CDR3 loop reads CASSERTGRVPYEQYF. The CDR3 region has the DNA TGTGCCAGCAGTGAACGTACGGGCAGGGTCCCCTACGAGCAGTACTTC. The chain joins TRBV2 to TRBJ2-7, with D perhaps TRBD1 (5 bases). The CDR3 has 16 amino acids. From germline, CDR1 is SNHLY and CDR2 FYNNEI. The V gene lost 2 bases and the J gene lost 2 bases, with 16 bases spanning the gap.

CDR3 region: CASKARGGQETQYF. The CDR3 DNA reads TGCGCCAGCAAAGCCCGAGGGGGTCAAGAGACCCAGTACTTC. The chain is built from TRBV5-1 and TRBJ2-5, with TRBD1 as a possible D gene (6 bases). This CDR3 is built from 14 residues. Looked up from germline, CDR1 is SGHRS and CDR2 is YFSETQ. V was pared by 6 bases and J by 2 bases, with 14 bases between.

The V gene is TRBV11-2, the J gene TRBJ1-4, with TRBD1 as a possible D gene (6 bases). Between the trimmed V and J ends, which lost 5 bases and 4 bases, there was a span of 17 bases. The CDR3 contains 16 residues. CDR1 is SGHAT and CDR2 is FQNNGV in the germline V gene. For the CDR3, the DNA is TGTGCCAGCAGCCTCGACCGACAGGTCATTAATGAAAAACTGTTTTTT. It translates to CASSLDRQVINEKLFF.

The chain is built from TRBV30 and TRBJ1-3; D call uncertain. Trimming stripped 4 bases from V and 4 bases from J, with 2 bases between. Per the germline V gene, CDR1 is GTSNPN and CDR2 is SVGIG (reference sequence). The CDR3 consists of 10 residues. This chain's CDR3 is CAWIGNTIYF. The CDR3 coding sequence is TGTGCCTGGATAGGAAACACCATATATTTT. Based on the CDR3 plus reference TRBV30 and TRBJ1-3, the full variable domain is SQTIHQWPATLVQPVGSPLSLECTVEGTSNPNLYWYRQAAGRGLQLLFYSVGIGQISSEVPQNLSASRPQDRQFILSSKKLLLSDSGFYLCAWIGNTIYFGEGSWLTVV.

The J gene is TRBJ1-1, the V gene TRBV6-1, with D possibly being TRBD1 (5 bases). Per germline, CDR1 MNHNS and CDR2 SASEGT. V lost 7 bases and J 5 bases, leaving 17 bases between the germline ends. This CDR3 contains 14 residues. DNA for the CDR3: TGTGCCAGCACCCCTTGGCAGGGTGGGACTGAAGCTTTCTTT. Its translation: CASTPWQGGTEAFF.

This clone has only one observation. Written as DNA, the CDR3 is TGCGCCAGCAGCTCCGCGGTAGTCAACACCGGGGAGCTGTTTTTT. Translating gives CASSSAVVNTGELFF. The chain carries TRBV5-1 and TRBJ2-2; D not resolved. V lost 3 bases, J lost 2 bases, and 11 bases lay in between. The CDR3 length is 15 residues. CDR1 is SGHRS and CDR2 is YFSETQ in the germline V gene.